The present T cell receptor (beta chain) was sequenced within a study of blood T cell repertoires in COVID-19. The overall study: The origin of the acute and convalescent COVID-19 samples was the United States, Italy and Spain. PBMCs, B-cell-depleted T cells, or T cells provided the cDNA or gDNA that made up the material.

Seattle participants joined during active infection and were tracked over time. As to this clone: One end of the junction is discordant with germline, which a read error may explain.

Original data processing: Amplification with reference gene primers provided the estimates of nucleated cell counts. Assay used: immunoSEQ multiplex PCR; TCRdb lists only in-frame clones, some missing. That table is the source of V, J and clone size, and D and trimming were worked out from the DNA. Of about 170,000 clones listed, roughly 81% are singletons. This CDR3 contains 11 residues. Per germline, CDR1 GTSNPN and CDR2 SVGIG (reference sequence). This chain uses TRBV30 with TRBJ2-7; 9 bases match TRBD2. This TCR derives from a woman older than 75 with COVID-19, enrolled during active disease. Sample: peripheral blood. CDR3 sequence (DNA): TGTGCCTGGAGCGGCGGGGGGGACCGGGCCTTC. This translates into CAWSGGGDRAF.